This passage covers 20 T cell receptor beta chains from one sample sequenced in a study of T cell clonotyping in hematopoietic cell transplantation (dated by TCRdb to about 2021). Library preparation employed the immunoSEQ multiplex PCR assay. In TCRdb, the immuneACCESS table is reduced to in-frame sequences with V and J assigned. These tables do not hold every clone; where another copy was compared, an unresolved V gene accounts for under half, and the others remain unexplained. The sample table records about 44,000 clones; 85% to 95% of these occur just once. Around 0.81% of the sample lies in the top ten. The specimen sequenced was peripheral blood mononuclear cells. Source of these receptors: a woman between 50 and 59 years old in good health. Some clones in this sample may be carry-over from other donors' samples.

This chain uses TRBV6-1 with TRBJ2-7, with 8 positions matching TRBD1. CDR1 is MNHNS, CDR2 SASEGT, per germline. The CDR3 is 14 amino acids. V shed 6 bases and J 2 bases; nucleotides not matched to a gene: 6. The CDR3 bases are TGTGCCAGCAGAGCCGGGACAGGACCCTACGAGCAGTACTTC. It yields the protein CASRAGTGPYEQYF.

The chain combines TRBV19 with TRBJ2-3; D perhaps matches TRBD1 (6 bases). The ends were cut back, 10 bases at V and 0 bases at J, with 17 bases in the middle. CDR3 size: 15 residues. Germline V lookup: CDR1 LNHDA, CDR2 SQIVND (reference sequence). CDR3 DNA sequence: TGTGCCACTACAGCTCAGGGGTCGAGCACAGATACGCAGTATTTT. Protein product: CATTAQGSSTDTQYF.

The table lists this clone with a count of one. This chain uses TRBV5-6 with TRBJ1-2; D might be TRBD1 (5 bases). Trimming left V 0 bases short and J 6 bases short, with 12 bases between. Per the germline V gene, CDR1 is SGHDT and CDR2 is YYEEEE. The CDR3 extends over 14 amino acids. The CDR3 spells CASSLVQGSHGYTF. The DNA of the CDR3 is TGTGCCAGCAGCTTGGTCCAGGGAAGTCATGGCTACACCTTC.

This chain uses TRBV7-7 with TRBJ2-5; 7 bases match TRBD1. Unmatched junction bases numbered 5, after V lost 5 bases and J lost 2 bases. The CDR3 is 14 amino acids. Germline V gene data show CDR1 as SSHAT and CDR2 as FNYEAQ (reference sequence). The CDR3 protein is CASSVQGNQETQYF. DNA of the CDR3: TGTGCCAGCAGCGTACAGGGGAATCAAGAGACCCAGTACTTC. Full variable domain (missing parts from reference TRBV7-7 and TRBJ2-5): GAGVSQSPRYKVTKRGQDVTLRCDPISSHATLYWYQQALGQGPEFLTYFNYEAQPDKSGLPSDRFSAERPEGSISTLTIQRTEQRDSAMYRCASSVQGNQETQYFGPGTRLLVL.

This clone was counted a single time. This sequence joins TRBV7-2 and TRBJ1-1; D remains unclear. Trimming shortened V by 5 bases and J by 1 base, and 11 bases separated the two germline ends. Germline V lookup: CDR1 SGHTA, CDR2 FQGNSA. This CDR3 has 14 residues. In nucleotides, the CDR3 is TGTGCCAGCAGCCGCGGACTGGCGAACACTGAAGCTTTCTTT. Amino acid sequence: CASSRGLANTEAFF. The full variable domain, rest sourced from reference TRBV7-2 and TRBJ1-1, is GAGVSQSPSNKVTEKGKDVELRCDPISGHTALYWYRQSLGQGLEFLIYFQGNSAPDKSGLPSDRFSAERTGGSVSTLTIQRTQQEDSAVYLCASSRGLANTEAFFGQGTRLTVV.

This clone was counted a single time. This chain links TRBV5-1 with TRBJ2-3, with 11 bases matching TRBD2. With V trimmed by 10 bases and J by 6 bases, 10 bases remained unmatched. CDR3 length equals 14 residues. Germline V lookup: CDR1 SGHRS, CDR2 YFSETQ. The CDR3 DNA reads TGCGCCTCCCATAGCGGGGGGGCTCGGGATACGCAGTATTTT. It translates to CASHSGGARDTQYF. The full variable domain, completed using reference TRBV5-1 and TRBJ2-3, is KAGVTQTPRYLIKTRGQQVTLSCSPISGHRSVSWYQQTPGQGLQFLFEYFSETQRNKGNFPGRFSGRQFSNSRSEMNVSTLELGDSALYLCASHSGGARDTQYFGPGTRLTVL.

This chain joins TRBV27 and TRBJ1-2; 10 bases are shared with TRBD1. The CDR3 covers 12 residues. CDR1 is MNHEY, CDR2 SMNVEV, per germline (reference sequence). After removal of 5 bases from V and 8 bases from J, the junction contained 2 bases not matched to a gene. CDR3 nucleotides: TGTGCCAGCAGTCCGACAGGGGGCGGCTACACCTTC. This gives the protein CASSPTGGGYTF.

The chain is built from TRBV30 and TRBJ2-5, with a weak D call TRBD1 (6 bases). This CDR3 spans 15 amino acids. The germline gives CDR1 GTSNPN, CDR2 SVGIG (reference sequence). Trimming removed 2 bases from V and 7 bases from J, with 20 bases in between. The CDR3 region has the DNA TGTGCCTGGAGTAGACCCCCTACAGGGTATGGGACCCAGTACTTC. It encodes CAWSRPPTGYGTQYF.

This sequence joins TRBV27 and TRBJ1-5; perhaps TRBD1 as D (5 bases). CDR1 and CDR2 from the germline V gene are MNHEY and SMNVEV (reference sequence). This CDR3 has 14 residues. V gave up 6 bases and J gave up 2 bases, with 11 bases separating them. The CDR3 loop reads CASRGVFGNQPQHF. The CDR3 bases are TGTGCCAGCAGGGGGGTATTCGGCAATCAGCCCCAGCATTTT.

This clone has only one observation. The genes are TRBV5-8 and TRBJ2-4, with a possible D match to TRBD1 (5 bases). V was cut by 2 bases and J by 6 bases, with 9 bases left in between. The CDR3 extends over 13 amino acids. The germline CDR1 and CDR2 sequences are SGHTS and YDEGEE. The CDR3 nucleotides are TGTGCCAGCAGCTTACCAGGGCCAAACATTCAGTACTTC. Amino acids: CASSLPGPNIQYF.

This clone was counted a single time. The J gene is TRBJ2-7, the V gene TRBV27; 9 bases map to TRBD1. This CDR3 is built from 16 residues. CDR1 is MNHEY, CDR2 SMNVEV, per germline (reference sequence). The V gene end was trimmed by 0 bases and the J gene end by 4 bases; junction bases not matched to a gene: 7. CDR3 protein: CASSLSTGQGNYEQYF. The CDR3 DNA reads TGTGCCAGCAGTTTATCCACGGGACAGGGAAATTACGAGCAGTACTTC.

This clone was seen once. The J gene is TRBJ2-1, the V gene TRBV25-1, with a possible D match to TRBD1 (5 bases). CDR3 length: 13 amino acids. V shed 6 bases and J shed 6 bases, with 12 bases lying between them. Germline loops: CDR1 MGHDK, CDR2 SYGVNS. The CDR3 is CASRDSLGNEQFF. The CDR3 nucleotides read TGTGCCAGCAGAGACAGCCTCGGCAATGAGCAGTTCTTC.

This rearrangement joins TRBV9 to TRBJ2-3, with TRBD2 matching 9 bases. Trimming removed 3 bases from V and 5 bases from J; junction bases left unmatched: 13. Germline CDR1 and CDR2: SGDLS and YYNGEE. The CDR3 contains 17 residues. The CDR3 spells CASSAGTGGGAVDTQYF. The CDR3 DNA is TGTGCCAGCAGCGCCGGGACGGGCGGGGGGGCGGTAGATACGCAGTATTTT.

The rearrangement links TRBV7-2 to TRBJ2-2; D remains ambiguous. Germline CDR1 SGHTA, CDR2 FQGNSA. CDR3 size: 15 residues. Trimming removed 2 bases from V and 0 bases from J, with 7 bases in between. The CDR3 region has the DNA TGTGCCAGCAGCTTAAATCCCCCGAACACCGGGGAGCTGTTTTTT. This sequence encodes CASSLNPPNTGELFF.

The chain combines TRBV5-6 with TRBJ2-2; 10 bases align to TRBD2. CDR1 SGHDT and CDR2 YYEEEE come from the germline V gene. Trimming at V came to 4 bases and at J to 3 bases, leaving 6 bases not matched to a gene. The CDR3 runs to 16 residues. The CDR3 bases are TGTGCCAGCAGCCAACTAGCGGGGCGAGACACCGGGGAGCTGTTTTTT. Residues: CASSQLAGRDTGELFF.

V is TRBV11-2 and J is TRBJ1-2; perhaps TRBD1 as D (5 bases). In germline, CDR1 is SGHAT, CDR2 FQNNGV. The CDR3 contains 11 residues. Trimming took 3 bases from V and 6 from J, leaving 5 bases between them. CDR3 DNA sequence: TGTGCCAGCAGCTTGGGACATGGCTACACCTTC. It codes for CASSLGHGYTF.

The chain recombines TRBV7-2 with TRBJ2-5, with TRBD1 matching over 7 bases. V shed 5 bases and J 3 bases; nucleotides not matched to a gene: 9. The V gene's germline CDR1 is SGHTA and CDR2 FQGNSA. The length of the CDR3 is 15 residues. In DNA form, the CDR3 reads TGTGCCAGCAGCCTAGGGGGCGCGCGGGAAGAGACCCAGTACTTC. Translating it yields CASSLGGAREETQYF.

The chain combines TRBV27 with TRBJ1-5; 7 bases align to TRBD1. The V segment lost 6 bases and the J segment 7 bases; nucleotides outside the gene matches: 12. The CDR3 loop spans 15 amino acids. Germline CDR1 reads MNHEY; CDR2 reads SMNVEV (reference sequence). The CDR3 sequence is CASSSRDSAPQPQHF. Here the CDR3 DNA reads TGTGCCAGCAGCTCCCGGGACAGCGCCCCCCAGCCCCAGCATTTT.

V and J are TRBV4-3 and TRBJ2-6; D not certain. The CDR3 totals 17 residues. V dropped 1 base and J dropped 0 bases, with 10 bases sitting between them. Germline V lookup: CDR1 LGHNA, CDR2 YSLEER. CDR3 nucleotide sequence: TGCGCCAGCAGCCAAGGGAATACCTTCTCTGGGGCCAACGTCCTGACTTTC. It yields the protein CASSQGNTFSGANVLTF.

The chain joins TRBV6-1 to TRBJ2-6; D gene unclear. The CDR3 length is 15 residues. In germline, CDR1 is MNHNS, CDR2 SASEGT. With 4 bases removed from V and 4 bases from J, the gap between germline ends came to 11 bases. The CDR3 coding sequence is TGTGCCAGCAGTGGTTCGTGGGCCGGGGCCAACGTCCTGACTTTC. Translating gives CASSGSWAGANVLTF.